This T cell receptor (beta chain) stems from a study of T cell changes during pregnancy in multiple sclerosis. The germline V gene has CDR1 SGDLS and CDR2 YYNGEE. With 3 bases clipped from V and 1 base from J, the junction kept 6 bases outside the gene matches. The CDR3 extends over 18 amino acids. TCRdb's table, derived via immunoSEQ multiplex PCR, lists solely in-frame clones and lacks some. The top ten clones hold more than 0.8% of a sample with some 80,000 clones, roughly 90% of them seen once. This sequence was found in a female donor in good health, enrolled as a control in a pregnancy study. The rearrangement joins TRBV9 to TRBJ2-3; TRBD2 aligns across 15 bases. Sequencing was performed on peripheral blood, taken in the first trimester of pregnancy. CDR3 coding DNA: TGTGCCAGCAGCGACCGGACTAGCGGGGGGGACGGCACAGATACGCAGTATTTT. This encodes CASSDRTSGGDGTDTQYF.